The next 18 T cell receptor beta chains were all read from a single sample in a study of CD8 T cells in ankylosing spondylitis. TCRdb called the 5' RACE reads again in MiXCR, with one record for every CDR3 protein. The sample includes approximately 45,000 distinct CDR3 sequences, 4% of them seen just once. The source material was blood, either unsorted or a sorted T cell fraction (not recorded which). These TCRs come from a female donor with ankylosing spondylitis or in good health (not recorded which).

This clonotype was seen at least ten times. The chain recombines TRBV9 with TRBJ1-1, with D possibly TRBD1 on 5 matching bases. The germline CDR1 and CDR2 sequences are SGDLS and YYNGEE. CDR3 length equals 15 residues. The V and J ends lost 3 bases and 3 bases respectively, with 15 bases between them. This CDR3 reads CASSEEAGKDTEAFF. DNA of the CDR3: TGTGCCAGCAGCGAAGAGGCAGGGAAGGACACTGAAGCTTTCTTT.

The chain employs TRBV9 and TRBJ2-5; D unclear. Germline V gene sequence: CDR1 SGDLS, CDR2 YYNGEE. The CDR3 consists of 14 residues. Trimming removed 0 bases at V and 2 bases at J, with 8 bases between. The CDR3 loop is CASSVGQKQETQYF. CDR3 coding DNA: TGTGCCAGCAGCGTAGGACAAAAACAAGAGACCCAGTACTTC.

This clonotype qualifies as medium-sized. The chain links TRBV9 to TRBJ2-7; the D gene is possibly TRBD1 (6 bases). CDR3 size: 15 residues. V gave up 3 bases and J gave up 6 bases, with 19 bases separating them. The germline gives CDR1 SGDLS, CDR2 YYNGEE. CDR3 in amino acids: CASSDVGTTPGEQYF. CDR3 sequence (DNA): TGTGCCAGCAGCGACGTTGGGACAACGCCTGGCGAGCAGTACTTC.

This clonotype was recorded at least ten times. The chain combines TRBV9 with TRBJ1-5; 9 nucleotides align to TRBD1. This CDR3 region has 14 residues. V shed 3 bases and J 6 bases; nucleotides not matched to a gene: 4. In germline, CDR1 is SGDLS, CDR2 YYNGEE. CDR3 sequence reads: CASSADRGFQPQHF. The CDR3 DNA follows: TGTGCCAGCAGCGCCGACAGGGGGTTTCAGCCCCAGCATTTT.

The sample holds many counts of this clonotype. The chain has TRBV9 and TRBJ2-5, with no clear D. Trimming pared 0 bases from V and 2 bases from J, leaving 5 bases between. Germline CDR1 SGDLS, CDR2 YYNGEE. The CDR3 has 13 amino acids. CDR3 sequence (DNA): TGTGCCAGCAGCGTAGATTGGCAAGAGACCCAGTACTTC. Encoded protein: CASSVDWQETQYF.

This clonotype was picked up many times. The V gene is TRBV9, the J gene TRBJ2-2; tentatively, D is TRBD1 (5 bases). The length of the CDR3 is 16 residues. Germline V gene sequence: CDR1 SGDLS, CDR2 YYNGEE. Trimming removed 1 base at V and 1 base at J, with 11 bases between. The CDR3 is CASSVIQARNTGELFF. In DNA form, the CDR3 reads TGTGCCAGCAGCGTAATACAGGCCAGGAACACCGGGGAGCTGTTTTTT.

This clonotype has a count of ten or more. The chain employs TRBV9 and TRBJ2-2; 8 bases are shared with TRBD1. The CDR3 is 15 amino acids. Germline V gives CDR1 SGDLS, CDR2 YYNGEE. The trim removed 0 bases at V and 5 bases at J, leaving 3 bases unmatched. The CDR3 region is CASSVGQGITGELFF. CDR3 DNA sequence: TGTGCCAGCAGCGTAGGACAGGGGATTACCGGGGAGCTGTTTTTT. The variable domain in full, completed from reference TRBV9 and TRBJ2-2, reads DSGVTQTPKHLITATGQRVTLRCSPRSGDLSVYWYQQSLDQGLQFLIQYYNGEERAKGNILERFSAQQFPDLHSELNLSSLELGDSALYFCASSVGQGITGELFFGEGSRLTVL.

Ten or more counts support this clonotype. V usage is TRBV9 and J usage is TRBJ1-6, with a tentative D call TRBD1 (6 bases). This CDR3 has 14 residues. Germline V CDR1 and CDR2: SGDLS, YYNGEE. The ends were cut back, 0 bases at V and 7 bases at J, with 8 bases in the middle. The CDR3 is CASSVAGVNSPLHF. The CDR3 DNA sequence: TGTGCCAGCAGCGTAGCAGGGGTCAATTCACCCCTCCACTTT.

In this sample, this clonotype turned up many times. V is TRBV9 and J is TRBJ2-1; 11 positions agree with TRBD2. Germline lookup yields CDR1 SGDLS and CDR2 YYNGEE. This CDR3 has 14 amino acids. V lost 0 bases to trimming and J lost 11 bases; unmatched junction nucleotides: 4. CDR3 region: CASSVVGLAGKQFF. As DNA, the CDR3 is TGTGCCAGCAGCGTAGTTGGACTAGCGGGCAAGCAGTTCTTC.

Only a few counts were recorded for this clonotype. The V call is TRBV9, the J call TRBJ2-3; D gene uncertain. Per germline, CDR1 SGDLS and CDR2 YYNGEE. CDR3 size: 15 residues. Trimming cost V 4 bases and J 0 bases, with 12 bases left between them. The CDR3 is CASSQVGWSTDTQYF. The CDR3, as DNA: TGTGCCAGCAGCCAGGTCGGGTGGAGCACAGATACGCAGTATTTT.

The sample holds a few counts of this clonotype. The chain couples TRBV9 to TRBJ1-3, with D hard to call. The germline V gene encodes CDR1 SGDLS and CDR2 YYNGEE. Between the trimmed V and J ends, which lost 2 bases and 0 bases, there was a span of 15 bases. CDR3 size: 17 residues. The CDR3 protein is CASSVAPVGTSGNTIYF. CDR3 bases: TGTGCCAGCAGCGTCGCCCCTGTGGGTACCTCTGGAAACACCATATATTTT.

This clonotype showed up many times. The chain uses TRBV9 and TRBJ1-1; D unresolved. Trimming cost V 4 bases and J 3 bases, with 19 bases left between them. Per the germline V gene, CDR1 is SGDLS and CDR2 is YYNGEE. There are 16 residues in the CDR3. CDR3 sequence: CASSFGPGGMDTEAFF. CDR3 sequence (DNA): TGTGCCAGCAGCTTTGGCCCCGGTGGTATGGACACTGAAGCTTTCTTT.

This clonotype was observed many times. The CDR3 nucleotides read TGTGCCAGCAGCGCTAGCGCAAGCACAGATACGCAGTATTTT. It yields the protein CASSASASTDTQYF. The chain joins TRBV9 to TRBJ2-3; D might be TRBD2 (6 bases). Trimming took 3 bases from V and 0 from J, leaving 8 bases between them. The CDR3 runs 14 residues. Germline V gene lookup returns CDR1 SGDLS and CDR2 YYNGEE. Looking up the rest from reference TRBV9 and TRBJ2-3 gives the full variable domain: DSGVTQTPKHLITATGQRVTLRCSPRSGDLSVYWYQQSLDQGLQFLIQYYNGEERAKGNILERFSAQQFPDLHSELNLSSLELGDSALYFCASSASASTDTQYFGPGTRLTVL.

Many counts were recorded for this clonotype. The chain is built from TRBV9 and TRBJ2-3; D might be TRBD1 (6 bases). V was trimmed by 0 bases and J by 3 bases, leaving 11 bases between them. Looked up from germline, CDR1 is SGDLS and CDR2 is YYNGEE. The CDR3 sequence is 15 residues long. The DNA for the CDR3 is TGTGCCAGCAGCGTAGGGGCGCAGGGGACAGATACGCAGTATTTT. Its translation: CASSVGAQGTDTQYF. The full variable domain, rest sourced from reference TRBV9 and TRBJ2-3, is DSGVTQTPKHLITATGQRVTLRCSPRSGDLSVYWYQQSLDQGLQFLIQYYNGEERAKGNILERFSAQQFPDLHSELNLSSLELGDSALYFCASSVGAQGTDTQYFGPGTRLTVL.

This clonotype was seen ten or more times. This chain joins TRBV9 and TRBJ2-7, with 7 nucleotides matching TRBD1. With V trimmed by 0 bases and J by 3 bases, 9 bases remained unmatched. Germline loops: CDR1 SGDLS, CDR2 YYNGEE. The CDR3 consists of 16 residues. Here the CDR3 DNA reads TGTGCCAGCAGCGTAGGGCCAACAGGGGATAGCTACGAGCAGTACTTC. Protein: CASSVGPTGDSYEQYF.

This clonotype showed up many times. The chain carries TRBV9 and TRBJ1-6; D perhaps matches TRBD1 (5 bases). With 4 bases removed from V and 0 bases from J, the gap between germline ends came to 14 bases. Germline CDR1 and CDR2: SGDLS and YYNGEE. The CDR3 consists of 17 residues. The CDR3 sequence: CASSLGTDGSYNSPLHF. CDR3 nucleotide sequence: TGTGCCAGCAGCCTGGGGACGGATGGCTCCTATAATTCACCCCTCCACTTT.

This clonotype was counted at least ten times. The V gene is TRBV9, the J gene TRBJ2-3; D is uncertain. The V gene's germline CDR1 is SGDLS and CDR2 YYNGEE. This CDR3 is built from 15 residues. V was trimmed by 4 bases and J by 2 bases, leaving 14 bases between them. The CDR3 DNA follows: TGTGCCAGCAGCCCTCACGTTACCCCCACAGATACGCAGTATTTT. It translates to CASSPHVTPTDTQYF.

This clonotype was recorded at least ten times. CDR3 nucleotides: TGTGCCAGCAGCGCCAGGGGAGGGGAATATGGCTACACCTTC. It translates to CASSARGGEYGYTF. The chain recombines TRBV9 with TRBJ1-2; possibly TRBD1 for D (6 bases). Trimming shortened V by 3 bases and J by 5 bases, and 14 bases separated the two germline ends. This CDR3 is 14 amino acids long. Germline assignment: CDR1 SGDLS and CDR2 YYNGEE. The full variable domain, with the rest looked up from reference TRBV9 and TRBJ1-2, is DSGVTQTPKHLITATGQRVTLRCSPRSGDLSVYWYQQSLDQGLQFLIQYYNGEERAKGNILERFSAQQFPDLHSELNLSSLELGDSALYFCASSARGGEYGYTFGSGTRLTVV.